This T cell receptor (beta chain) came from a study of T-cell memory formation after mild COVID-19. Study summary: In these data, TCR clusters were largely donor specific.

Study conclusions and caveats: The pre-infection memory compartment contained some responding clones, suggesting cross-reactive memory joined.

Researchers used 5'RACE with constant-segment primers to make TCR alpha and TCR beta cDNA libraries that carry sample barcodes and UMIs. TCRdb processed the 5' RACE reads anew with MiXCR; each CDR3 protein has one entry. The sample carries 470,000 or so distinct CDR3 sequences, roughly 18% recorded once. Notes on this clonotype: Its antigen is unknown.

This CDR3 has 13 residues. Trimming left V 3 bases short and J 5 bases short, with 10 bases between. The receptor was derived from a man between 18 and 35 years old who had mild COVID-19 (a few samples of this study predate the infection). Cell type and time point are not known. Sample: PBMCs or a T cell subset sorted from them (not recorded which). The chain uses TRBV12-3 or TRBV12-4 and TRBJ2-5, with D possibly matching TRBD2 (5 bases). DNA of the CDR3: TGTGCCAGCAGTTTCGCTAGCTTGGAGACCCAGTACTTC. Encoded protein: CASSFASLETQYF.